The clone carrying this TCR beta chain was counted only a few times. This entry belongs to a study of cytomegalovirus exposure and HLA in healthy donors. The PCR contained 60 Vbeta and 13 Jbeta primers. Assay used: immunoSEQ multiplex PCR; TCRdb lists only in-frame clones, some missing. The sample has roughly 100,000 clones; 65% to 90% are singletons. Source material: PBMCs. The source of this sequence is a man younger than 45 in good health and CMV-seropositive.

The CDR3 bases are TGTGCCAGCAGCTTACGGGAGCGGGACCAGTTCTTC. Residues: CASSLRERDQFF. This chain links TRBV7-9 with TRBJ2-1; TRBD2 aligns across 7 bases. Germline loops: CDR1 SEHNR, CDR2 FQNEAQ (reference sequence). The CDR3 consists of 12 residues. Trimming removed 2 bases from V and 13 bases from J; junction bases left unmatched: 5.